The clone carrying this T cell receptor beta chain was observed a few times. What it recognizes is unknown. The sample comes from a study of glioma-infiltrating T cells. Study-level background: WHO grade II oligodendrogliomas or astrocytomas, plus non-recurrent WHO grade IV glioblastomas, were sampled. Overall study results and limits: Non-neoplastic patients had below-expected tissue-blood divergence, while all gliomas exceeded expectation.

The iRepertoire nested amplicon-rescue multiplex PCR amplified TCR alpha and beta CDR3s from RNA. TCRdb itself ran the multiplex PCR reads through MiXCR, one entry per CDR3 protein. The profile covers about 410,000 distinct CDR3 sequences, with around 38% appearing a single time and around 11% taken by the ten largest. Germline lookup yields CDR1 LGHNA and CDR2 YSLEER. The CDR3 sequence is 15 residues long. V shed 2 bases and J shed 5 bases, with 15 bases lying between them. Source material: glioma tissue, nonneoplastic brain tissue, or PBMCs (not recorded which). This receptor was identified in a human donor with low-grade glioma or glioblastoma, undergoing nonglioma brain surgery, or in good health (not recorded which). The genes are TRBV4-3 and TRBJ2-5; D unclear. The CDR3 DNA is TGCGCCAGCAGCCAAAAAGACTCTTTGGGGGAGACCCAGTACTTC. Its protein is CASSQKDSLGETQYF.